This T cell receptor (beta chain) comes out of a study of cytomegalovirus exposure and HLA in healthy donors. About the study: Earlier findings included some 120 million unique TCR beta sequences obtained from around 180 million T cells.

The PCR used 60 Vbeta and 13 Jbeta primers. TCRdb's copy holds only in-frame clones and misses some; the assay was immunoSEQ multiplex PCR. The sample consists of roughly 100,000 clones, about 75% of them appearing once. Study results and limitations: Most TCRs appeared rarely, but some public TCRs recurred in many donors. Earlier findings revealed that most TCR beta V segments proved productive either about 87% or about 30% of the time. A list of 150 or so TCR beta chains associated with cytomegalovirus was given.

This clone is a singleton in its sample. No antigen is known for it. The CDR3 has 15 residues. Germline CDR1 reads SGHTA; CDR2 reads FQGTGA. The V and J ends lost 5 bases and 4 bases, in that order; junction bases with no gene match: 5. Sequencing was performed on PBMCs. V gene TRBV7-3 combines with J gene TRBJ1-4; 9 bases fit TRBD1. This receptor was identified in a male donor in good health and CMV-seropositive. DNA of the CDR3: TGTGCCAGCAGCCGGACAGGGGAGGATAATGAAAAACTGTTTTTT. Its translation is CASSRTGEDNEKLFF.